This TCR beta chain was obtained from a study of blood T cells in healthy people across ages. Points from the study as a whole: Older age coincided with a roughly linear decline in TCR beta diversity per million T cells.

Drawing of peripheral blood yielded about 10 milliliters from each donor. The V and J ends lost 5 bases and 2 bases, in that order; junction bases with no gene match: 8. The CDR3 runs 15 residues. The germline V gene has CDR1 DFQATT and CDR2 SNEGSKA (reference sequence). In the case of this clonotype: Its specificity is not known.

A J-beta primer mix and a sample-barcoded 5' primer were used in a second PCR of about 7 to 11 cycles. The template-switch adaptor, which had 12 random nucleotides, put a tag on each cDNA molecule. Each CDR3 protein is one row after TCRdb ran MiXCR on the 5' RACE reads. The sample records hundreds of thousands of distinct CDR3 sequences, roughly 32% being singletons. V is TRBV20-1 and J is TRBJ2-3; 9 positions agree with TRBD2. The sequence was obtained from a woman aged 80 or over in good health. Sequencing input: blood. CDR3 in amino acids: CSAGRLAAPTDTQYF. DNA of the CDR3: TGCAGTGCTGGCCGACTAGCGGCCCCCACAGATACGCAGTATTTT.